One sample yielded the 29 T cell receptor beta chains listed below, sequenced in a study of control samples from healthy donors and cancer patients. Clones were read by immunoSEQ multiplex PCR, and TCRdb kept only the in-frame ones, dropping some. This sample has more than 100,000 clones, with more than 85% found just once. The sample taken for sequencing was blood. Receptors were obtained from a woman aged 18-35 years in good health.

This clone was detected only a few times. The genes are TRBV4-1 and TRBJ2-3; 11 bases match TRBD2. The germline V gene encodes CDR1 MGHRA and CDR2 YSYEKL. The J segment lost 0 bases and the V segment lost 4 bases, leaving 15 bases of the junction unmatched. The CDR3 loop spans 20 amino acids. The CDR3 loop is CASSPQAQGLAAGSTDTQYF. CDR3 bases: TGCGCCAGCAGCCCCCAGGCGCAGGGACTAGCGGCCGGAAGCACAGATACGCAGTATTTT.

The rearrangement uses TRBV2 and TRBJ1-1; D is perhaps TRBD1 (5 bases). V lost 5 bases, J lost 8 bases, and 15 bases lay in between. The germline CDR1 and CDR2 sequences are SNHLY and FYNNEI. There are 13 residues in the CDR3. The CDR3 reads CASSWGDRTEAFF. CDR3 bases: TGTGCCAGCAGTTGGGGTGACCGGACAGAAGCTTTCTTT.

The J gene is TRBJ1-5, the V gene TRBV5-6, with D perhaps TRBD1 (5 bases). The length of the CDR3 is 16 residues. Trimming left V 1 base short and J 6 bases short, with 17 bases between. Germline V gives CDR1 SGHDT, CDR2 YYEEEE. CDR3 sequence (DNA): TGTGCCAGCAGCTTGAGGATTCAGGGCCGGGGTCAGCCCCAGCATTTT. This gives the protein CASSLRIQGRGQPQHF. The full variable domain, in which reference TRBV5-6 and TRBJ1-5 provide the parts outside the CDR3, is DAGVTQSPTHLIKTRGQQVTLRCSPKSGHDTVSWYQQALGQGPQFIFQYYEEEERQRGNFPDRFSGHQFPNYSSELNVNALLLGDSALYLCASSLRIQGRGQPQHFGDGTRLSIL.

The chain has TRBV4-1 and TRBJ2-7, with D unresolved. The CDR3 has 13 residues. From germline, CDR1 is MGHRA and CDR2 YSYEKL. V dropped 0 bases and J dropped 9 bases, with 12 bases sitting between them. CDR3 sequence (DNA): TGCGCCAGCAGCCAAGATTTAGCCGACCCGCAGTACTTC. Translating it yields CASSQDLADPQYF.

The V and J genes are TRBV14 and TRBJ2-5; weak D call: TRBD1 (6 bases). Germline CDR1 is SGHDN and CDR2 is FVKESK. The CDR3 has 14 amino acids. V lost 4 bases and J 3 bases, leaving 12 bases between the germline ends. The CDR3 here is CASSLTGWKETQYF. In nucleotides, the CDR3 is TGTGCCAGCAGCCTAACAGGGTGGAAAGAGACCCAGTACTTC.

The gene calls are TRBV7-9 and TRBJ2-5; the match to TRBD1 covers 10 bases. Germline V gene data show CDR1 as SEHNR and CDR2 as FQNEAQ (reference sequence). The CDR3 totals 15 residues. Losses at the gene ends were 4 bases for V and 4 bases for J; bases not matched to a gene: 6. The CDR3 sequence is CASSSGTGAVETQYF. In DNA form, the CDR3 reads TGTGCCAGCAGCTCTGGGACAGGGGCAGTAGAGACCCAGTACTTC.

The chain links TRBV9 to TRBJ2-5; D unclear. The CDR3 totals 13 residues. CDR1 and CDR2 (germline): SGDLS, YYNGEE. With 3 bases removed from V and 3 bases from J, the gap between germline ends came to 9 bases. The CDR3 bases are TGTGCCAGCAGCGGGGGTTGGGAAGAGACCCAGTACTTC. This codes for CASSGGWEETQYF. The full variable domain, rest sourced from reference TRBV9 and TRBJ2-5, is DSGVTQTPKHLITATGQRVTLRCSPRSGDLSVYWYQQSLDQGLQFLIQYYNGEERAKGNILERFSAQQFPDLHSELNLSSLELGDSALYFCASSGGWEETQYFGPGTRLLVL.

This clone was counted a single time. The chain uses TRBV4-3 and TRBJ2-7; D might be TRBD1 or TRBD2, each matching 5 bases. Germline V CDR1 and CDR2: LGHNA, YSLEER. V dropped 0 bases and J dropped 0 bases, with 9 bases sitting between them. The CDR3 contains 15 residues. CDR3 in DNA: TGCGCCAGCAGCCAAGAAGAGGGGAGCTCCTACGAGCAGTACTTC. It translates to CASSQEEGSSYEQYF.

The chain's CDR3 is CASTPLGAGGNYEQYF. The CDR3 bases are TGTGCCAGCACCCCCCTTGGTGCAGGGGGAAACTACGAGCAGTACTTC. The V gene is TRBV6-2 or TRBV6-3, the J gene TRBJ2-7; 7 bases are a match to TRBD1. V gave up 7 bases and J gave up 3 bases; unmatched junction bases: 15. This CDR3 is 16 amino acids long. Germline V gene sequence: CDR1 MNHEY, CDR2 SVGEGT.

CDR3 sequence reads: CASSLGQGKLTYEQYF. CDR3 bases: TGCGCCAGCAGCTTGGGACAGGGGAAACTGACCTACGAGCAGTACTTC. The chain is built from TRBV5-1 and TRBJ2-7; 8 bases align to TRBD1. Germline V gene data show CDR1 as SGHRS and CDR2 as YFSETQ. V gave up 0 bases and J gave up 2 bases; unmatched junction bases: 7. This CDR3 comprises 16 residues.

V gene TRBV30 combines with J gene TRBJ2-7; D uncertain. With 3 bases removed from V and 0 bases from J, the gap between germline ends came to 9 bases. Germline CDR1 is GTSNPN and CDR2 is SVGIG (reference sequence). The CDR3 has 13 residues. CDR3 DNA sequence: TGTGCCTGGAGGACCCTATACTCCTACGAGCAGTACTTC. It is translated as CAWRTLYSYEQYF.

In this sample, this clone turned up a few times. This chain uses TRBV4-2 with TRBJ2-5, with D maybe TRBD1 (6 bases). Germline lookup yields CDR1 LGHNA and CDR2 YNFKEQ. The CDR3 contains 16 residues. V was pared by 1 base and J by 6 bases, with 18 bases between. CDR3 protein: CASSQGSMSTGQTQYF. The CDR3 nucleotides read TGTGCCAGCAGCCAAGGATCGATGTCTACAGGGCAGACCCAGTACTTC.

The chain uses TRBV7-3 and TRBJ2-7, with a weak D call TRBD1 (6 bases). Trimming left V 5 bases short and J 7 bases short, with 15 bases between. Germline CDR1 SGHTA, CDR2 FQGTGA. The CDR3 contains 13 residues. The CDR3 loop is CASSVAGQGEQYF. Written as DNA, the CDR3 is TGTGCCAGCAGCGTCGCAGGGCAGGGGGAGCAGTACTTC.

The chain joins TRBV6-2 or TRBV6-3 to TRBJ1-1, with D possibly matching TRBD1 (6 bases). This CDR3 region has 14 residues. The germline V gene has CDR1 MNHEY and CDR2 SVGEGT. V was clipped by 6 bases and J by 0 bases, with 11 bases between them. In DNA, the CDR3 is TGTGCCAGCAGCCAACAGGGCATGAACACTGAAGCTTTCTTT. Its protein is CASSQQGMNTEAFF.

The chain joins TRBV30 to TRBJ2-5; TRBD2 matches 12 bases. Germline V gives CDR1 GTSNPN, CDR2 SVGIG (reference sequence). The CDR3 is 18 amino acids. The trim removed 0 bases at V and 3 bases at J, leaving 11 bases unmatched. The CDR3, as DNA: TGTGCCTGGAGTGTCGGACTAGCGGGGATATCTAGCGAAGAGACCCAGTACTTC. Protein product: CAWSVGLAGISSEETQYF.

The J gene is TRBJ1-1, the V gene TRBV7-2, with 9 bases aligning to TRBD1. This CDR3 spans 16 amino acids. The trim removed 1 base at V and 6 bases at J, leaving 9 bases unmatched. Germline V CDR1 and CDR2: SGHTA, FQGNSA. The CDR3 DNA follows: TGTGCCAGCAGCTTAGAACGGGGACAGGGTAAGGCTGAAGCTTTCTTT. Its protein is CASSLERGQGKAEAFF. Using reference TRBV7-2 and TRBJ1-1 for the parts outside the CDR3, the full variable domain is GAGVSQSPSNKVTEKGKDVELRCDPISGHTALYWYRQSLGQGLEFLIYFQGNSAPDKSGLPSDRFSAERTGGSVSTLTIQRTQQEDSAVYLCASSLERGQGKAEAFFGQGTRLTVV.

The chain is built from TRBV7-2 and TRBJ2-3; 14 positions agree with TRBD2. This CDR3 has 18 residues. Germline CDR1 and CDR2: SGHTA and FQGNSA. The ends lost 0 bases at V and 9 bases at J; junction bases unmatched: 11. CDR3 DNA: TGTGCCAGCAGCTTAGCGGGACTAGCGGGGGCTCACCGGGGCACGCAGTATTTT. Protein: CASSLAGLAGAHRGTQYF.

The CDR3 spells CSATYNTEAFF. The CDR3 region has the DNA TGCAGCGCTACCTATAACACTGAAGCTTTCTTT. The rearrangement uses TRBV29-1 and TRBJ1-1; D is unresolved. In germline, CDR1 is SQVTM, CDR2 ANQGSEA. This CDR3 spans 11 amino acids. V shed 7 bases and J shed 2 bases, with 8 bases lying between them. Using reference TRBV29-1 and TRBJ1-1 for the parts outside the CDR3, the full variable domain is SAVISQKPSRDICQRGTSLTIQCQVDSQVTMMFWYRQQPGQSLTLIATANQGSEATYESGFVIDKFPISRPNLTFSTLTVSNMSPEDSSIYLCSATYNTEAFFGQGTRLTVV.

The V and J genes are TRBV12-3 or TRBV12-4 and TRBJ1-3, with D uncertain. This CDR3 is 12 amino acids long. V shed 6 bases and J shed 1 base, with 4 bases lying between them. The CDR3 is CASRPSGNTIYF. The CDR3 DNA reads TGTGCCAGCAGGCCGTCTGGAAACACCATATATTTT.

The V call is TRBV7-6, the J call TRBJ2-2; tentative D call: TRBD1 (7 bases). This CDR3 is built from 15 residues. Between the trimmed V and J ends, which lost 1 base and 4 bases, there was a span of 10 bases. CDR1 is SGHVS, CDR2 FNYEAQ, per germline. CDR3 nucleotides: TGTGCCAGCAGCTTAGGGCAGGGGGGCACCGGGGAGCTGTTTTTT. Translating it yields CASSLGQGGTGELFF.

The V and J genes are TRBV13 and TRBJ1-3, with unresolved D. The ends were cut back, 1 base at V and 0 bases at J, with 7 bases in the middle. Germline V gives CDR1 PRHDT, CDR2 FYEKMQ (reference sequence). CDR3 size: 15 residues. The CDR3: CASSLDSSSGNTIYF. The CDR3 bases are TGTGCCAGCAGCTTAGACAGTTCCTCTGGAAACACCATATATTTT.

CDR3 sequence: CASSPQPTSTRSSPYEQYF. CDR3 DNA: TGCGCCAGCAGTCCTCAACCGACGTCGACTAGATCCTCTCCCTACGAGCAGTACTTC. This sequence joins TRBV10-1 and TRBJ2-5, with TRBD2 as a possible D gene (6 bases). The end of the DNA fits TRBJ2-7 better, so the J call may be wrong. CDR3 size: 19 residues. Germline assignment: CDR1 WNHNN and CDR2 SYGVQD (reference sequence).

The V and J genes are TRBV7-2 and TRBJ1-5, with 7 bases lining up with TRBD1. The ends lost 5 bases at V and 0 bases at J; junction bases unmatched: 16. CDR3 length equals 19 residues. Germline V gene lookup returns CDR1 SGHTA and CDR2 FQGNSA. The CDR3 nucleotides are TGTGCCAGCAGCCTCCTCTTAATGCGACAGGGCTATAGCAATCAGCCCCAGCATTTT. Encoded protein: CASSLLLMRQGYSNQPQHF.

The V and J genes are TRBV24-1 and TRBJ1-1, with D tentatively TRBD1 (5 bases). This CDR3 has 14 amino acids. Trimming took 7 bases from V and 0 from J, leaving 11 bases between them. Germline CDR1 reads KGHDR; CDR2 reads SFDVKD. CDR3 in amino acids: CATRAGTMNTEAFF. CDR3 DNA sequence: TGTGCCACCAGGGCAGGGACGATGAACACTGAAGCTTTCTTT.

The chain couples TRBV5-8 to TRBJ1-2; possible D gene TRBD1, 5 bases. The CDR3 is 15 amino acids. In germline, CDR1 is SGHTS, CDR2 YDEGEE. Trimming cost V 1 base and J 7 bases, with 17 bases left between them. DNA for the CDR3: TGTGCCAGCAGCTTGAAGGACACCAAAGACCCTGGCTACACCTTC. This encodes CASSLKDTKDPGYTF.

The chain uses TRBV9 and TRBJ2-7, with TRBD2 identical over 8 bases. Germline V lookup: CDR1 SGDLS, CDR2 YYNGEE. CDR3 size: 20 residues. CDR3 sequence (DNA): TGTCCACGAGAAAGACACTTGACTAGCGATCCTAAAACTTCTTCCTACGAGCAGTACTTC. It yields the protein CPRERHLTSDPKTSSYEQYF.

The chain employs TRBV25-1 and TRBJ1-2; the D gene is possibly TRBD1 (6 bases). CDR3 size: 14 residues. Germline values: CDR1 MGHDK, CDR2 SYGVNS. Trimming shortened V by 3 bases and J by 12 bases, and 20 bases separated the two germline ends. This CDR3 is CASSEPGHPMVDTF. CDR3 DNA sequence: TGTGCCAGCAGTGAGCCGGGACACCCGATGGTAGACACCTTC.

The V and J genes are TRBV28 and TRBJ1-2; 7 bases are a match to TRBD1. Germline loops: CDR1 MDHEN, CDR2 SYDVKM. V lost 8 bases, J lost 5 bases, and 14 bases stayed unmatched. The CDR3 length is 15 residues. The DNA for the CDR3 is TGTGCCAGCGGTTACATAGGGGACAGCAATTATGGCTACACCTTC. It specifies CASGYIGDSNYGYTF.

This clone has a single count. The chain has TRBV5-4 and TRBJ2-7; the match to TRBD1 covers 10 bases. The CDR3 is 16 residues long. V shed 0 bases, J shed 2 bases, and the junction held 5 bases outside the gene matches. The germline V gene encodes CDR1 SGHNT and CDR2 YYREEE (reference sequence). CDR3 sequence: CASSLGTGGRTYEQYF. Here the CDR3 DNA reads TGTGCCAGCAGCTTGGGGACAGGGGGTAGGACCTACGAGCAGTACTTC.